The 21 T cell receptor beta chains below all came from one sample that was sequenced in a study of vaccination and CD4 T cells after COVID-19. Treatment specified: approximately 11-day PBMC culture with coronavirus spike peptide pools or control peptides (ViraFEST assay). Gathered ahead of the COVID-19 pandemic (2011-2018) were the CD4+ T cells of the unexposed donor. The antigens these receptors bind are not known. Sequencing of the DNA from cultured CD4+ T cells was carried out with the Oncomine TCR Beta short-read assay. DNA came from CD4+ T cells after culture. TCRdb re-analysed the PCR reads in MiXCR, keeping a single row per CDR3 protein. The sample holds 7,500 to 10,000 distinct CDR3 sequences, roughly 36% seen once. The sample consisted of CD4+ T cells from blood, cultured in vitro. The origin of the receptors is a human donor in good health.

The chain carries TRBV6-1 and TRBJ1-3, with D unclear. Deletions cut 5 bases from V and 2 bases from J, with 10 bases between. This CDR3 is built from 14 residues. The V gene's germline CDR1 is MNHNS and CDR2 SASEGT. CDR3 DNA sequence: TGTGCCAGCAGTCCCCCCGGGGCTGGAAACACCATATATTTT. Translated: CASSPPGAGNTIYF.

This CDR3 reads CASSRDRGANQPQHF. CDR3 nucleotide sequence: TGTGCCAGCAGCCGGGACAGGGGGGCGAATCAGCCCCAGCATTTT. This chain connects TRBV5-5 to TRBJ1-5; 11 bases are a match to TRBD1. J was trimmed by 4 bases and V by 4 bases; bases with no gene match: 4. This CDR3 spans 15 amino acids. CDR1 is SGHKS, CDR2 YYEKEE, per germline (reference sequence).

V usage is TRBV6-4 and J usage is TRBJ2-3, with 9 positions matching TRBD1. The CDR3 has 14 amino acids. V trimming: 8 bases; J trimming: 0 bases; junction bases outside the gene matches: 3. The germline CDR1 and CDR2 sequences are MRHNA and SNTAGT. For the CDR3, the DNA is TGTGCCAGCCGGGACAGGGTCAGCACAGATACGCAGTATTTT. Translating it yields CASRDRVSTDTQYF.

The J gene is TRBJ2-3, the V gene TRBV6-1; D not resolved. The CDR3 consists of 12 residues. In germline, CDR1 is MNHNS, CDR2 SASEGT. V gave up 4 bases and J gave up 7 bases, with 9 bases separating them. The CDR3 spells CASSAKGNTQYF. The CDR3 bases are TGTGCCAGCAGTGCTAAGGGTAATACGCAGTATTTT.

The chain uses TRBV6-1 and TRBJ1-1, with 7 bases matching TRBD1. There are 13 residues in the CDR3. The germline V gene encodes CDR1 MNHNS and CDR2 SASEGT. V trimming: 7 bases; J trimming: 1 base; junction bases outside the gene matches: 3. The chain's CDR3 is CASTGTANTEAFF. The CDR3 coding sequence is TGTGCCAGCACCGGGACAGCGAACACTGAAGCTTTCTTT.

The rearrangement uses TRBV5-1 and TRBJ2-6, with D possibly called TRBD1 or TRBD2 (5 bases each). The CDR3 consists of 15 residues. CDR1 is SGHRS, CDR2 YFSETQ, per germline. V was pared by 4 bases and J by 1 base, with 9 bases between. This chain's CDR3 is CASSAGRSGANVLTF. The DNA of the CDR3 is TGCGCCAGCAGCGCAGGGAGATCTGGGGCCAACGTCCTGACTTTC.

The chain uses TRBV6-4 and TRBJ2-3, with D perhaps TRBD2 (6 bases). V lost 2 bases to trimming and J lost 0 bases, with 6 bases between them. Germline V CDR1 and CDR2: MRHNA, SNTAGT. CDR3 size: 14 residues. CDR3 region: CASSDGTSTDTQYF. DNA of the CDR3: TGTGCCAGCAGTGACGGGACTAGCACAGATACGCAGTATTTT.

The rearrangement joins TRBV20-1 to TRBJ1-2; 7 bases align to TRBD1. The trim removed 6 bases at V and 8 bases at J, leaving 21 bases unmatched. Germline V gene data show CDR1 as DFQATT and CDR2 as SNEGSKA (reference sequence). This CDR3 is 16 amino acids long. The CDR3 DNA follows: TGCAGTGCCCCCTGGTTAAGGGACAGCAGAAAGTGGGGCTACACCTTC. Encoded protein: CSAPWLRDSRKWGYTF.

This rearrangement joins TRBV20-1 to TRBJ2-7; 8 bases line up with TRBD2. This CDR3 contains 15 residues. Germline V CDR1 and CDR2: DFQATT, SNEGSKA (reference sequence). The V segment lost 3 bases and the J segment 7 bases; nucleotides outside the gene matches: 14. The CDR3: CSASRLAGGVGEQYF. The DNA for the CDR3 is TGCAGTGCTAGCCGGCTAGCGGGTGGTGTTGGGGAGCAGTACTTC.

This clonotype was detected only a few times. V is TRBV27 and J is TRBJ2-2; D is uncertain. The CDR3 runs 13 residues. Trimming took off 6 bases at V and 4 bases at J, with 9 bases between the two ends. Germline values: CDR1 MNHEY, CDR2 SMNVEV (reference sequence). The DNA for the CDR3 is TGTGCCAGCAGGAGGTTGGGCACCGGGGAGCTGTTTTTT. Its protein is CASRRLGTGELFF.

This clonotype has just a few counts. J is TRBJ1-2 and V is TRBV6-2 or TRBV6-3; TRBD1 might be the D (6 bases). V was shortened by 5 bases and J by 10 bases, with 11 bases between the two germline ends. The CDR3 loop spans 11 amino acids. In germline, CDR1 is MNHEY, CDR2 SVGEGT. The chain's CDR3 is CASSRRDNYTF. The CDR3 DNA sequence: TGTGCCAGCAGTCGCCGGGACAACTACACCTTC.

This clonotype was observed a few times. V gene TRBV20-1 combines with J gene TRBJ2-5; D remains unclear. Trimming took 6 bases from V and 0 from J, leaving 11 bases between them. The length of the CDR3 is 13 residues. CDR1 is DFQATT, CDR2 SNEGSKA, per germline (reference sequence). For the CDR3, the DNA is TGCAGTGCCGCCCACAGATACCAAGAGACCCAGTACTTC. Amino acids: CSAAHRYQETQYF.

This clonotype turned up a few times. V and J are TRBV28 and TRBJ2-5, with 11 bases aligning to TRBD2. Trimming took 5 bases from V and 5 from J; bases not matched to a gene: 7. CDR1 MDHEN and CDR2 SYDVKM come from the germline V gene. CDR3 length: 15 residues. The CDR3 region has the DNA TGTGCCAGCAGTATTAGCGGGAGGGCCGAGGAGACCCAGTACTTC. Translation: CASSISGRAEETQYF.

This clonotype appeared a few times. The J gene is TRBJ1-2, the V gene TRBV24-1, with a tentative D call TRBD1 (5 bases). The germline gives CDR1 KGHDR, CDR2 SFDVKD. The CDR3 runs to 13 residues. Trimming pared 9 bases from V and 8 bases from J, leaving 18 bases between. The DNA of the CDR3 is TGTGCCACCCGACGAGACAGTACTTTAGGCTACACCTTC. Residues: CATRRDSTLGYTF.

The J gene is TRBJ2-7, the V gene TRBV9; 8 positions match TRBD1. Unmatched junction bases numbered 11, after V lost 4 bases and J lost 2 bases. The germline V gene encodes CDR1 SGDLS and CDR2 YYNGEE. The CDR3 consists of 16 residues. Written as DNA, the CDR3 is TGTGCCAGCAGCTACAGGGGGGACACTCTCACCTACGAGCAGTACTTC. Protein: CASSYRGDTLTYEQYF.

This clonotype turned up a few times. J is TRBJ1-1 and V is TRBV19; D might be TRBD1 (5 bases). Germline-derived CDR1 and CDR2 are LNHDA and SQIVND (reference sequence). The V and J ends lost 5 bases and 1 base respectively, with 17 bases between them. The CDR3 consists of 16 residues. The CDR3 here is CASSVRFRQPNTEAFF. The CDR3 DNA follows: TGTGCCAGTAGTGTTCGCTTTCGACAGCCGAACACTGAAGCTTTCTTT.

J is TRBJ2-7 and V is TRBV6-2 or TRBV6-3; D may correspond to TRBD1 or TRBD2 (5 bases each). Germline CDR1 and CDR2: MNHEY and SVGEGT. V lost 6 bases and J 3 bases, leaving 18 bases between the germline ends. The CDR3 contains 15 residues. The CDR3 region is CASSPIPGRYYEQYF. The DNA for the CDR3 is TGTGCCAGCAGCCCCATCCCGGGACGGTACTACGAGCAGTACTTC.

This chain connects TRBV18 to TRBJ1-6; D not resolved. Germline V gives CDR1 KGHSH, CDR2 LQKENI. There are 14 residues in the CDR3. V was cut by 4 bases and J by 14 bases, with 18 bases left in between. CDR3 bases: TGTGCCAGCTCACAGCTTCCGGACCTGGGGACCCTCCACTTT. This sequence encodes CASSQLPDLGTLHF. The full variable domain, rest sourced from reference TRBV18 and TRBJ1-6, is NAGVMQNPRHLVRRRGQEARLRCSPMKGHSHVYWYRQLPEEGLKFMVYLQKENIIDESGMPKERFSAEFPKEGPSILRIQQVVRGDSAAYFCASSQLPDLGTLHFGNGTRLTVT.

This rearrangement joins TRBV14 to TRBJ2-5; no clear D gene. Trimming cost V 4 bases and J 4 bases, with 10 bases left between them. Looked up from germline, CDR1 is SGHDN and CDR2 is FVKESK. The CDR3 is 13 residues long. The CDR3 DNA reads as TGTGCCAGCAGCCGCTCCCGCAGAGAGACCCAGTACTTC. Protein: CASSRSRRETQYF.

The chain links TRBV6-5 to TRBJ2-7; D perhaps matches TRBD2 (5 bases). The CDR3 contains 14 residues. Trimming removed 2 bases at V and 0 bases at J, with 8 bases between. Germline-derived CDR1 and CDR2 are MNHEY and SVGAGI. DNA of the CDR3: TGTGCCAGCAGTTACGGAGGCTACTCCTACGAGCAGTACTTC. It is translated as CASSYGGYSYEQYF.

The J gene is TRBJ2-7, the V gene TRBV6-1; 13 bases align to TRBD2. CDR3 length: 17 residues. Germline trimming cut 6 bases from V and 5 bases from J; bases unmatched to any gene: 13. CDR1 and CDR2 (germline): MNHNS, SASEGT. The CDR3 sequence is CASSPPLAGGQDHEQYF. As DNA, the CDR3 is TGTGCCAGCAGCCCGCCACTAGCGGGAGGGCAGGACCACGAGCAGTACTTC.